This is a list of T cell receptor beta chains from one sample in a study of molecular identifiers for immune sequencing clone quantification. TCRdb analysed the PCR reads with MiXCR anew, one entry per CDR3 protein. The sample contains tens of thousands of distinct CDR3 sequences, roughly a fifth of which appear only once. The source material was naive CD8+ T cells from blood, with Jurkat cell RNA spiked in. These receptors were collected from a human donor in good health. Some libraries in this study had Jurkat cell RNA spiked in. CDR3s include the opening cysteine and the closing phenylalanine or tryptophan. D genes are given only for firm matches. A row's size may be missing; if present it is once, few, many or a size class.

abundance	v_gene	j_gene	d_gene	CDR3nt	CDR3aa
many	TRBV7-6	TRBJ2-3	TRBD2	TGTGCCAGCAGCTATTCAAGCGGGAGGGTCGTCACAGATACGCAGTATTTT	CASSYSSGRVVTDTQYF
many	TRBV6-6	TRBJ1-1	.	TGTGCCAGCAGTTGGGGAGGGGCGGGGACTGAAGCTTTCTTT	CASSWGGAGTEAFF
many	TRBV7-2	TRBJ2-1	TRBD2	TGTGCCAGCAGCCCAACTAGCGGACGGCCCTTC	CASSPTSGRPF
many	TRBV9	TRBJ2-3	.	TGTGCCAGCAGCGTCGGCGATACGCAGTATTTT	CASSVGDTQYF
few	TRBV9	TRBJ2-3	TRBD2	TGTGCCAGCAGCGCATATGTGACTAGCGGGAGTACAGATACGCAGTATTTT	CASSAYVTSGSTDTQYF
many	TRBV28	TRBJ2-5	.	TGTGCCAGCGGAGAGAGTTCCGAAGAGACCCAGTACTTC	CASGESSEETQYF
.	TRBV20-1	TRBJ2-7	.	TGCAGTTCTAGAGACTTAGGAGCCTCCTACGAGCAGTACTTC	CSSRDLGASYEQYF
.	TRBV2	TRBJ2-3	.	TGTGCCAGCATTCTATCGGGACTCAAAGCAGATACGCAGTATTTT	CASILSGLKADTQYF
many	TRBV5-4	TRBJ2-3	.	TGTGCCAGCAGCTCCACAGATACGCAGTATTTT	CASSSTDTQYF
.	TRBV6-5	TRBJ2-1	TRBD2	TGTGCCAGCAGTTACTCGGCGGGAGAGCATTACAATGAGCAGTTCTTC	CASSYSAGEHYNEQFF
once	TRBV19	TRBJ2-7	TRBD1	TGTGCCAGTAGGCCACGGGACAGTTACGAGCAGTACTTC	CASRPRDSYEQYF
many	TRBV6-5	TRBJ1-1	TRBD1	TGTGCCAGCAGTTACTCACAGGGGGGGTATGAAGCTTTCTTT	CASSYSQGGYEAFF
many	TRBV27	TRBJ2-1	TRBD1	TGTGCCAGCAGTCTATCCAGGACAGGGGGCCCCAATGAGCAGTTCTTC	CASSLSRTGGPNEQFF
many	TRBV28	TRBJ1-2	TRBD1	TGTGCCAGCAGTCCATCGATCTTGGACAGGGTAGCTAACTATGGCTACACCTTC	CASSPSILDRVANYGYTF
many	TRBV11-2	TRBJ2-3	.	TGTGCCAGCAGCTTAGGAAATCGGCTCGCCGATACGCAGTATTTT	CASSLGNRLADTQYF
many	TRBV11-2	TRBJ1-1	.	TGTGCCAGCAGCTTAGATCGGTGGGGGCCGAATACTGAAGCTTTCTTT	CASSLDRWGPNTEAFF
many	TRBV11-2	TRBJ1-5	.	TGTGCCAGCAGCTTCAACGGATACAATCAGCCCCAGCATTTT	CASSFNGYNQPQHF
.	TRBV7-9	TRBJ2-7	.	TGTGCCAGCAGCCCTCCCCGGACGAAAACCTACGAGCAGTACTTC	CASSPPRTKTYEQYF
many	TRBV30	TRBJ2-7	TRBD1	TGTGCCTGGAGCGGACAGGGCTACGAGCAGTACTTC	CAWSGQGYEQYF
many	TRBV7-9	TRBJ2-1	.	TGTGCCAGCAGCCCTAGCCCTTACAATGAGCAGTTCTTC	CASSPSPYNEQFF
many	TRBV27	TRBJ2-7	.	TGTGCCAGCCCGGTTCTCGGTCCTAGGTCCGAGCAGTACTTC	CASPVLGPRSEQYF
many	TRBV20-1	TRBJ2-4	.	TGCAGTGCTAGATACAGGGAGGTCCAAAACATTCAGTACTTC	CSARYREVQNIQYF
few	TRBV10-3	TRBJ2-2	.	TGTGCCATCAGTGACCGGACCATAAAGTCCGCGAACACCGGGGAGCTGTTTTTT	CAISDRTIKSANTGELFF
.	TRBV15	TRBJ2-1	TRBD1	TGTGCCACCAGCAGAGATGCGGACAGGAGTTACAATGAGCAGTTCTTC	CATSRDADRSYNEQFF
many	TRBV11-3	TRBJ2-7	.	TGTGCCAGCAGCTTAATGAGGGGTGGAGCCGAGCAGTACTTC	CASSLMRGGAEQYF
many	TRBV11-2	TRBJ1-1	TRBD1	TGTGCCAGTACAGGGGTTTACACTGAAGCTTTCTTT	CASTGVYTEAFF
many	TRBV4-3	TRBJ2-6	.	TGCGCCAGCAGCGATTTCTCTGGGGCCAACGTCCTGACTTTC	CASSDFSGANVLTF
few	TRBV5-4	TRBJ2-2	.	TGTGCCAGCACCCAGACAGCCACCGGGGAGCTGTTTTTT	CASTQTATGELFF
.	TRBV19	TRBJ2-1	.	TGTGCCAGTAGTACGCCCCCCGGACCTCATTACAATGAGCAGTTCTTC	CASSTPPGPHYNEQFF
many	TRBV30	TRBJ1-1	.	TGTGCCTGGAGTGTAGAATTAGGGGGCACTGAAGCTTTCTTT	CAWSVELGGTEAFF
many	TRBV23-1	TRBJ2-1	TRBD2	TGCGCCAGCAGTCAAAGTTACGGGAGGCGGCGATACAATGAGCAGTTCTTC	CASSQSYGRRRYNEQFF
few	TRBV27	TRBJ2-5	TRBD2	TGTGCCAGCAGTTTCGGACTAGCGGGGCCCCAAGAGACCCAGTACTTC	CASSFGLAGPQETQYF
many	TRBV7-8	TRBJ2-3	TRBD2	TGTGCCAGCAGCTCTAGACTAGCGGGAGGGCCGGAAGATACGCAGTATTTT	CASSSRLAGGPEDTQYF
many	TRBV6-5	TRBJ1-1	.	TGTGCCAGCAGTTACTACCCACCGAACACTGAAGCTTTCTTT	CASSYYPPNTEAFF
.	TRBV12-5	TRBJ2-1	.	TGTGCTAGTGGTCCCGTTCCGACAAGAAGGTATGAGCAGTTCTTC	CASGPVPTRRYEQFF
once	TRBV2	TRBJ1-2	.	TGTGCCTTTGACAAGAACTATGGCTACACCTTC	CAFDKNYGYTF
many	TRBV15	TRBJ2-7	TRBD2	TGTGCCACCAGCGGAGAGGGGACTAGCGGTGCCTACGAGCAGTACTTC	CATSGEGTSGAYEQYF
few	TRBV12-3/TRBV12-4	TRBJ2-1	.	TGTGCCAGCAGTTTAGCCAGGGTGGCAGCCAATGAGCAGTTCTTC	CASSLARVAANEQFF
many	TRBV11-2	TRBJ2-1	TRBD1	TGTGCCAGCAGCCCCGGACAGGGGGGTATCGATGAGCAGTTCTTC	CASSPGQGGIDEQFF
many	TRBV10-3	TRBJ2-7	TRBD2	TGTGCCATCAGTGACAGCGGGAGGTTTTACGAGCAGTACTTC	CAISDSGRFYEQYF
medium-sized	TRBV23-1	TRBJ2-3	.	TGCGCCAGCAGTCAACTCCGGTTGGCACTCCAAAAGTCCGATACGCAGTATTTT	CASSQLRLALQKSDTQYF
.	TRBV27	TRBJ2-1	.	TGTGCCAGCAGTCCAACGATGAGCTCCTACAATGAGCAGTTCTTC	CASSPTMSSYNEQFF
many	TRBV4-2	TRBJ2-1	TRBD2	TGTGCCAGCAGCCAAGCTCATTTCACGGGAGCCGGGGGGATCTTC	CASSQAHFTGAGGIF
many	TRBV19	TRBJ1-2	TRBD1	TGTGCCAGTATCTCCGGGACAGGCGGCTATGGCTACACCTTC	CASISGTGGYGYTF
.	TRBV3-1	TRBJ2-7	.	TGTGCCAGCAGCCAAGAGAACAGGGCGATCTACGAGCAGTACTTC	CASSQENRAIYEQYF
many	TRBV15	TRBJ1-3	.	TGTGCCACCAGCAGCAGGGGAGGTATAAACACCATATATTTT	CATSSRGGINTIYF
many	TRBV30	TRBJ1-1	TRBD1	TGTGCCTCCGAGGGAGGAGTCGACAGGGCCACTGAAGCTTTCTTT	CASEGGVDRATEAFF
few	TRBV20-1	TRBJ2-1	TRBD2	TGCAGTGCTAGAGATTTTGGGCCTAGCGGGAGTTGGAATGAGCAGTTCTTC	CSARDFGPSGSWNEQFF
.	TRBV5-1	TRBJ2-5	TRBD1	TGCGCCAGCACCGCATGGACAGGAAAGACCCAGTACTTC	CASTAWTGKTQYF
many	TRBV12-3/TRBV12-4	TRBJ2-5	TRBD2	TGTGCCAGCAGTTTTGCGGGGGGCCGGGACGAGACCCAGTACTTC	CASSFAGGRDETQYF
.	TRBV7-9	TRBJ2-1	TRBD2	TGTGCCAGCAGCACCCTAGCGGGAGTTTACAATGAGCAGTTCTTC	CASSTLAGVYNEQFF
many	TRBV5-1	TRBJ2-1	.	TGCGCCAGCAGCTTGCAAATCTATGCGGAGAGTACCTACAATGAGCAGTTCTTC	CASSLQIYAESTYNEQFF
few	TRBV20-1	TRBJ2-7	TRBD2	TGCAGTGCCAGGAGCCTAGCGGGAGTCTGGCGCTACGAGCAGTACTTC	CSARSLAGVWRYEQYF